This T cell receptor beta chain originates from a study of shared clonotypes between healthy human individuals. Sequenced by immunoSEQ multiplex PCR; TCRdb stores in-frame clones only, minus some. Among about 680,000 clones listed, around 90% were seen once. This CDR3 contains 11 residues. The V gene lost 3 bases and the J gene lost 8 bases, with 8 bases spanning the gap. Germline-derived CDR1 and CDR2 are SQVTM and ANQGSEA. CD45RO-negative cells were positively selected for CCR7, leaving out terminally differentiated effector memory CD45RA+ cells. This chain uses TRBV29-1 with TRBJ1-3, with a possible D match to TRBD1 (6 bases). What was sequenced was naive CD8+ T cells sorted from blood. The sequence was collected from a man aged 25 to 40 in good health. The CDR3 DNA follows: TGCAGCGTTGACAGGGGAGACACCATATATTTT. Its translation: CSVDRGDTIYF.